The clone carrying this T cell receptor beta chain was recorded many times. Its matching antigen is unknown. These data come from a study of T cells in Graves' hyperthyroidism and ophthalmopathy. Study-level points and caveats: Ophthalmopathy and stable hyperthyroidism were told apart by a 13 V-J model. Model-based prediction identified ophthalmopathy a median roughly 6.1 months prior to its onset.

Amplified TCR beta CDR3 regions derived from RNA transcripts. First-round RT-PCR with HTBI primers amplified the TCR CDR3 region. TCRdb passed the multiplex PCR reads through MiXCR, listing each CDR3 protein once. Among some 360,000 distinct CDR3 sequences listed, about a sixth were seen once. Diagnosis relied on clinical symptoms, serum thyroxine and TRAb, thyroid ultrasound and orbital computed tomography. The source of the PBMCs was approximately 10 ml of fresh peripheral blood. This CDR3 is built from 12 residues. Trimming stripped 6 bases from V and 3 bases from J, with 8 bases between. Germline V CDR1 and CDR2: MGHDK, SYGVNS.

The V and J genes are TRBV25-1 and TRBJ1-2; D unclear. This clonotype was sampled from a woman aged 40 to 50 with Graves' ophthalmopathy. Source material: blood. CDR3 region: CASRAADYGYTF. The CDR3 nucleotides read TGTGCCAGCAGGGCAGCTGACTATGGCTACACCTTC.